This T cell receptor (beta chain) was documented in a study of blood T cell repertoires in COVID-19. As for the study in general: The origin of the acute and convalescent COVID-19 samples was the United States, Italy and Spain.

The protocol was immunoSEQ multiplex PCR, while the TCRdb copy is restricted to in-frame clones and leaves out a portion. Of around 100,000 clones in the sample, around 90% were seen once. Germline trimming cut 0 bases from V and 7 bases from J; bases unmatched to any gene: 7. CDR1 and CDR2 (germline): MNHNS, SASEGT. CDR3 length: 15 residues. The clonotype was recovered from an older man with acute or convalescent COVID-19. The source material was peripheral blood. The chain uses TRBV6-1 and TRBJ1-2, with 8 bases fitting TRBD1. For the CDR3, the DNA is TGTGCCAGCAGTGAAGCGTGGTCAGGGGGCGTTGGCTACACCTTC. Translation gives CASSEAWSGGVGYTF.